The 30 T cell receptor beta chains presented below share a single source sample, sequenced in a study of regulatory T cells in long-lasting Graves disease (dated by TCRdb to about 2021). What this sample's time point label stands for: newly diagnosed GD, antithyroid drugs for less than 3 months. For both TCR sequencing and RNA sequencing, RNA was extracted from PBMCs using TRIzol. Library preparation was by multiplex PCR. Sequencing took place on an Illumina HiSeq 4000. iRepertoire HTBI primers and Arm-PCR amplification of CDR3 regions were used to construct TCR beta libraries. TCRdb reanalyzed the raw reads on its own, using fastp at Q25 for trimming and MiXCR for clone calling, and kept in-frame beta chains. Merged by CDR3 protein, the rows form single entries marked with the most common genes and DNA. The sample table records 240,000 or so distinct CDR3 sequences; 20% of these occur just once. Around 13% of the sample goes to the ten largest clones.

The sequenced sample was peripheral blood mononuclear cells (PBMCs), obtained at new diagnosis, from a patient treated with antithyroid drugs. The receptors derive from a female donor with Graves disease.

Ten or more counts support this clonotype. The V call is TRBV7-2, the J call TRBJ2-7; D is possibly TRBD1 or TRBD2 (6 bases each). The CDR3 runs to 14 residues. CDR1 is SGHTA, CDR2 FQGNSA, per germline. V dropped 1 base and J dropped 5 bases, with 12 bases sitting between them. The DNA for the CDR3 is TGTGCCAGCAGCTTAGATCCGGGGGCGGACGAGCAGTACTTC. Encoded protein: CASSLDPGADEQYF.

This clonotype appeared many times. The chain recombines TRBV6-1 with TRBJ1-5; no definite D call. V shed 6 bases and J shed 2 bases, with 11 bases lying between them. The CDR3 runs to 14 residues. The germline gives CDR1 MNHNS, CDR2 SASEGT. CDR3 sequence reads: CASSPSGGNQPQHF. The CDR3 coding sequence is TGTGCCAGCAGCCCGTCGGGTGGCAATCAGCCCCAGCATTTT.

This clonotype has more than one count but fewer than ten. The chain has TRBV18 and TRBJ1-6, with D perhaps TRBD1 (6 bases). The CDR3 sequence is 16 residues long. V lost 0 bases to trimming and J lost 9 bases, with 15 bases between them. The V gene's germline CDR1 is KGHSH and CDR2 LQKENI. CDR3 nucleotides: TGTGCCAGCTCACCACCATTCCACAGGGATGCTTCACCCCTCCACTTT. This codes for CASSPPFHRDASPLHF. The whole variable domain, filled in from reference TRBV18 and TRBJ1-6, reads NAGVMQNPRHLVRRRGQEARLRCSPMKGHSHVYWYRQLPEEGLKFMVYLQKENIIDESGMPKERFSAEFPKEGPSILRIQQVVRGDSAAYFCASSPPFHRDASPLHFGNGTRLTVT.

With regard to this clonotype: One end of the junction fails to match germline, which may point to a read error. V and J are TRBV6-1 and TRBJ2-5; 9 positions match TRBD2. CDR1 and CDR2 from the germline V gene are MNHNS and SASEGT. This CDR3 is 13 amino acids long. The CDR3 DNA follows: TGCGCCAGCAGTGAAACTAGCGGGGAGACCCAGTACTTC. It specifies CASSETSGETQYF.

This clonotype has ten or more counts. The V and J genes are TRBV10-1 and TRBJ2-5; 10 positions agree with TRBD1. The CDR3 totals 15 residues. Germline V gives CDR1 WNHNN, CDR2 SYGVQD (reference sequence). The trim removed 4 bases at V and 6 bases at J, leaving 8 bases unmatched. The CDR3 protein is CASSAETGGDKTQYF. The CDR3 DNA is TGCGCCAGCAGTGCCGAGACAGGGGGCGACAAGACCCAGTACTTC.

This clonotype has a count of ten or more. The chain couples TRBV7-2 to TRBJ1-3; the D gene is possibly TRBD1 (5 bases). Germline loops: CDR1 SGHTA, CDR2 FQGNSA. V was trimmed by 2 bases and J by 0 bases, leaving 8 bases between them. The CDR3 is made up of 15 amino acids. The CDR3 reads CASSLIGTSGNTIYF. The CDR3 DNA is TGTGCCAGCAGCTTAATAGGGACCTCTGGAAACACCATATATTTT. The full variable domain, completed using reference TRBV7-2 and TRBJ1-3, is GAGVSQSPSNKVTEKGKDVELRCDPISGHTALYWYRQSLGQGLEFLIYFQGNSAPDKSGLPSDRFSAERTGGSVSTLTIQRTQQEDSAVYLCASSLIGTSGNTIYFGEGSWLTVV.

Details on this clonotype: A read error may produce the germline difference seen at one junction end. J is TRBJ2-1 and V is TRBV24-1; TRBD2 matches at 13 bases. CDR1 and CDR2 from the germline V gene are KGHDR and SFDVKD. The length of the CDR3 is 16 residues. DNA for the CDR3: TGTGCCACCAGTGACACACTAGCGGGAGGGCCCGGTGTTGGGTCCTTC. It codes for CATSDTLAGGPGVGSF.

This clonotype came up many times. This chain connects TRBV14 to TRBJ2-7; 7 positions agree with TRBD2. CDR1 and CDR2 from the germline V gene are SGHDN and FVKESK. V gave up 4 bases and J gave up 0 bases; unmatched junction bases: 6. CDR3 length: 15 amino acids. This CDR3 is CASSREGRSSYEQYF. CDR3 DNA: TGTGCCAGCAGCCGGGAGGGACGAAGCTCCTACGAGCAGTACTTC.

This clonotype was counted ten times or more. The V gene is TRBV20-1, the J gene TRBJ2-1, with 9 nucleotides matching TRBD2. After removal of 5 bases from V and 7 bases from J, the junction contained 9 bases not matched to a gene. CDR3 length equals 14 residues. CDR1 is DFQATT, CDR2 SNEGSKA, per germline (reference sequence). CDR3 nucleotide sequence: TGCAGTGCTCAACTAGCGGGCCGATTAAATGAGCAGTTCTTC. Its protein product is CSAQLAGRLNEQFF.

This clonotype was picked up many times. CDR3 region: CASSTQGGWQPQHF. CDR3 nucleotides: TGTGCCAGTAGTACCCAGGGGGGGTGGCAGCCCCAGCATTTT. The rearrangement joins TRBV19 to TRBJ1-5, with 7 bases identical to TRBD1. With 4 bases clipped from V and 7 bases from J, the junction kept 7 bases outside the gene matches. This CDR3 comprises 14 residues. CDR1 and CDR2 from the germline V gene are LNHDA and SQIVND (reference sequence).

This clonotype was recorded a few times. The V and J genes are TRBV5-4 and TRBJ1-6; maybe TRBD1 (6 bases). The V gene's germline CDR1 is SGHNT and CDR2 YYREEE (reference sequence). The CDR3 runs 19 residues. V shed 4 bases and J shed 0 bases, with 20 bases lying between them. The CDR3 reads CASSRRDGTLFSYNSPLHF. CDR3 nucleotide sequence: TGTGCCAGCAGCCGCCGCGACGGGACACTTTTCTCCTATAATTCACCCCTCCACTTT.

This clonotype was recorded a few times. This chain links TRBV5-6 with TRBJ2-2, with D unclear. There are 16 residues in the CDR3. Between the trimmed V and J ends, which lost 3 bases and 4 bases, there was a span of 16 bases. Germline values: CDR1 SGHDT, CDR2 YYEEEE. The chain's CDR3 is CASSSPGEATTGELFF. In nucleotides, the CDR3 is TGTGCCAGCAGCTCCCCTGGCGAGGCCACCACCGGGGAGCTGTTTTTT.

This clonotype was found a few times. The CDR3 DNA reads TGTGCCAGCAGCTTATGGTCTGGGGGCTTGCCTGAAGCTTTCTTT. Translated, it gives CASSLWSGGLPEAFF. The V gene is TRBV7-3, the J gene TRBJ1-1; TRBD1 might be the D (6 bases). The germline V gene encodes CDR1 SGHTA and CDR2 FQGTGA. V lost 2 bases, J lost 6 bases, and 16 bases lay in between. This CDR3 has 15 residues.

As for this clonotype: This likely came from a read error, as a far larger clone is one base away. This chain connects TRBV6-1 to TRBJ2-7, with a tentative D call TRBD1 (6 bases). Trimming pared 5 bases from V and 3 bases from J, leaving 17 bases between. The germline V gene encodes CDR1 MNHNS and CDR2 SASEGT. CDR3 length: 15 residues. DNA of the CDR3: TGTGCCAGCAGTCCAATTGCAGGGGCCGACTACGAGCAGTACTTC. Residues: CASSPIAGADYEQYF.

The chain carries TRBV3-1 and TRBJ2-5; 9 positions agree with TRBD2. Trimming took 1 base from V and 1 from J; bases not matched to a gene: 7. The CDR3 is 17 residues long. Germline CDR1 and CDR2: LGHDT and YNNKEL (reference sequence). The DNA of the CDR3 is TGTGCCAGCAGCCAAGTGGCTAGCGGGGAATTCCAAGAGACCCAGTACTTC. Protein sequence: CASSQVASGEFQETQYF.

This clonotype occurred a few times. This may be a read error: a much more frequent sequence differs by one nucleotide. This chain connects TRBV20-1 to TRBJ2-1, with TRBD1 identical over 9 bases. The J call may be mistaken, given a closer DNA end match to TRBJ2-5. The V gene's germline CDR1 is DFQATT and CDR2 SNEGSKA (reference sequence). The length of the CDR3 is 14 residues. The CDR3 is CSAREKGQGEPQYF. The CDR3 nucleotides read TGCAGTGCTAGAGAGAAGGGACAGGGAGAGCCCCAGTACTTC.

This clonotype was detected many times. The chain is built from TRBV12-3 or TRBV12-4 and TRBJ2-5; maybe TRBD2 (7 bases). Trimming cost V 5 bases and J 4 bases, with 17 bases left between them. This CDR3 is built from 15 residues. CDR3 amino acids: CASSPPLGGGETQYF. In DNA, the CDR3 is TGTGCCAGCAGTCCCCCTTTAGGGGGGGGAGAGACCCAGTACTTC.

The chain carries TRBV28 and TRBJ1-4, with D unresolved. The CDR3 runs to 13 residues. V gave up 6 bases and J gave up 2 bases, with 7 bases separating them. Germline V gives CDR1 MDHEN, CDR2 SYDVKM. The CDR3 region has the DNA TGTGCCAGCAGCCGGACCACTAATGAAAAACTGTTTTTT. Translation gives CASSRTTNEKLFF.

This clonotype was counted at least ten times. The V gene is TRBV5-6, the J gene TRBJ1-2; D remains ambiguous. This CDR3 is 14 amino acids long. V was trimmed by 2 bases and J by 4 bases, leaving 12 bases between them. Germline V CDR1 and CDR2: SGHDT, YYEEEE. CDR3 DNA: TGTGCCAGCAGCTTCCCTAGCGGGAGCTATGGCTACACCTTC. Its protein is CASSFPSGSYGYTF.

Concerning this clonotype: A read error may explain this, as a much larger clone is one base away. J is TRBJ2-3 and V is TRBV20-1; D unclear. CDR3 length equals 13 residues. CDR1 is DFQATT and CDR2 is SNEGSKA in the germline V gene (reference sequence). CDR3 sequence reads: CSANPGFTDMQYF. CDR3 in DNA: TGCAGTGCTAACCCGGGTTTTACAGATATGCAGTATTTT.

The table lists this clonotype with a few counts. The genes are TRBV5-4 and TRBJ2-1; TRBD2 matches 9 bases. Germline CDR1 reads SGHNT; CDR2 reads YYREEE (reference sequence). The length of the CDR3 is 17 residues. V lost 4 bases and J lost 4; bases outside the gene matches: 12. CDR3 region: CASSPKPAGGYYNEQFF. CDR3 coding DNA: TGTGCCAGCAGCCCAAAGCCAGCGGGGGGATATTACAATGAGCAGTTCTTC.

In its sample, this clonotype was seen many times. The V call is TRBV7-9, the J call TRBJ2-7, with D tentatively TRBD2 (6 bases). CDR3 size: 15 residues. Looked up from germline, CDR1 is SEHNR and CDR2 is FQNEAQ (reference sequence). Trimming removed 5 bases at V and 3 bases at J, with 17 bases between. CDR3: CASSPAGTDGYEQYF. The CDR3 DNA follows: TGTGCCAGCAGCCCAGCGGGTACCGACGGCTACGAGCAGTACTTC. The whole variable domain, remainder taken from reference TRBV7-9 and TRBJ2-7, is DTGVSQNPRHKITKRGQNVTFRCDPISEHNRLYWYRQTLGQGPEFLTYFQNEAQLEKSRLLSDRFSAERPKGSFSTLEIQRTEQGDSAMYLCASSPAGTDGYEQYFGPGTRLTVT.

In the case of this clonotype: At one end, the junction sequence differs from germline, possibly due to a read error. The chain recombines TRBV9 with TRBJ2-2; D perhaps matches TRBD2 (7 bases). Germline CDR1 reads SGDLS; CDR2 reads YYNGEE. The CDR3 is 14 amino acids. CDR3 DNA: TGTGCCAGCAGCTTGGCAACAGGGAGCGGGGAGCTGCTTTTT. It yields the protein CASSLATGSGELLF.

This clonotype was seen more than once but under ten times. The chain combines TRBV19 with TRBJ2-4; D perhaps matches TRBD2 (6 bases). V lost 4 bases and J lost 1, with 32 bases in between. Looked up from germline, CDR1 is LNHDA and CDR2 is SQIVND (reference sequence). The length of the CDR3 is 22 residues. CDR3 sequence: CASSTRVSGEMREFAAKNIQYF. In DNA form, the CDR3 reads TGTGCCAGTAGTACCAGGGTATCAGGCGAGATGCGGGAATTCGCGGCCAAAAACATTCAGTACTTC.

This clonotype has a count of ten or more. As DNA, the CDR3 is TGTGCCAGCAGCTTCCCCCCGGACAGAGAGAATTCACCCCTCCACTTT. This gives the protein CASSFPPDRENSPLHF. The rearrangement links TRBV7-2 to TRBJ1-6; D may be TRBD1 (6 bases). V lost 3 bases and J 7 bases, leaving 16 bases between the germline ends. Per germline, CDR1 SGHTA and CDR2 FQGNSA. This CDR3 spans 16 amino acids.

This clonotype was observed once. This rearrangement joins TRBV4-1 to TRBJ2-5; the D is unclear. The germline V and J ends were trimmed by 0 bases and 2 bases, with 13 bases remaining between them. Germline CDR1 and CDR2: MGHRA and YSYEKL. The CDR3 contains 16 residues. CDR3 in amino acids: CASSQDPCWGQETQYF. The CDR3 nucleotides are TGCGCCAGCAGCCAAGACCCTTGTTGGGGACAAGAGACCCAGTACTTC.

To note about this clonotype: Since the CDR3 does not end with the conserved phenylalanine or tryptophan, this likely comes from a read error. This chain connects TRBV29-1 to TRBJ1-1, with D unclear. The V gene's germline CDR1 is SQVTM and CDR2 ANQGSEA. There are 11 residues in the CDR3. V gave up 8 bases and J gave up 1 base, with 8 bases separating them. The CDR3 region has the DNA TGCAGCTGGGCGGGGAACACTGAAGCTTTCTCT. Translated: CSWAGNTEAFS.

In this sample, this clonotype turned up many times. The gene calls are TRBV20-1 and TRBJ2-7; TRBD2 agrees at 9 bases. The CDR3 has 14 residues. The ends lost 2 bases at V and 3 bases at J; junction bases unmatched: 5. Germline V lookup: CDR1 DFQATT, CDR2 SNEGSKA (reference sequence). Written as DNA, the CDR3 is TGCAGTGCTAGATTAGGAGCGGGGGGCTACGAGCAGTACTTC. Residues: CSARLGAGGYEQYF.

The chain recombines TRBV7-3 with TRBJ2-4; 13 nucleotides line up with TRBD2. The CDR3 is 16 amino acids. The germline V gene has CDR1 SGHTA and CDR2 FQGTGA. V dropped 5 bases and J dropped 13; count of bases not matched to a gene: 14. The chain's CDR3 is CASSPRLAGGGNEQYF. The CDR3 DNA is TGTGCCAGCAGCCCCCGACTAGCGGGAGGTGGGAATGAGCAGTACTTC. Filled out from reference TRBV7-3 and TRBJ2-4, the complete variable domain reads GAGVSQTPSNKVTEKGKYVELRCDPISGHTALYWYRQSLGQGPEFLIYFQGTGAADDSGLPNDRFFAVRPEGSVSTLKIQRTERGDSAVYLCASSPRLAGGGNEQYFGAGTRLSVL.

This clonotype was picked up many times. J is TRBJ2-2 and V is TRBV12-3 or TRBV12-4; 8 bases fit TRBD2. CDR3 size: 17 residues. The J segment lost 2 bases and the V segment lost 6 bases, leaving 11 bases of the junction unmatched. The CDR3 DNA follows: TGTGCCAGCAGAATCCGCGGGAGCGGGGGCAACACCGGGGAGCTGTTTTTT. Protein: CASRIRGSGGNTGELFF.